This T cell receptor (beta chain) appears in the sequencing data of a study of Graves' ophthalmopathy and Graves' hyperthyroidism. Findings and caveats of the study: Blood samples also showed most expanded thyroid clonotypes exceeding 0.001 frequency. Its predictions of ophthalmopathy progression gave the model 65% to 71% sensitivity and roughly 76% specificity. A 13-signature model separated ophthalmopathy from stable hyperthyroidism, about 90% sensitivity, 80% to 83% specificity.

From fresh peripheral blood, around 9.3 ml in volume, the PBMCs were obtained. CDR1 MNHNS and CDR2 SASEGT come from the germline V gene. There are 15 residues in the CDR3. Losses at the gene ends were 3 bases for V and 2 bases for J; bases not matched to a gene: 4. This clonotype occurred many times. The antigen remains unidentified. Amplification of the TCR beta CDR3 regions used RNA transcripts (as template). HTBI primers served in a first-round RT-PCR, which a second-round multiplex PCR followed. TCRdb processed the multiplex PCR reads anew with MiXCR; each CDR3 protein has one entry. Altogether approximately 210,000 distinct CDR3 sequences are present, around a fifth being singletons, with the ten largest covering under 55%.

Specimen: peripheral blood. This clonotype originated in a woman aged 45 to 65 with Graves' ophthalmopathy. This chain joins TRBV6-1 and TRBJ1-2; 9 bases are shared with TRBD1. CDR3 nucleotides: TGTGCCAGCAGTGACGGGGGACAGGGAAACTATGGCTACACCTTC. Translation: CASSDGGQGNYGYTF.